These T cell receptor beta chains were read from a single sample in a study of OX40 agonist ivuxolimab in advanced cancers. The protocol was immunoSEQ multiplex PCR, while the TCRdb copy is restricted to in-frame clones and leaves out a portion. This repertoire shows tens of thousands of clones, approximately 89% found once; its top ten account for about 0.95%. The starting material was CD4+ or CD8+ T cells sorted from blood, obtained in a trial of the OX40 agonist ivuxolimab. These TCRs come from an adult with an advanced solid tumor such as melanoma, head and neck, liver or kidney cancer. The CDR3 runs from the conserved cysteine through the conserved F or W. The D gene is left open where the match is weak. Not every row has a clone size; where given, it reads once, few, many or a size class.

v_call	d_call	clone_size	j_call	cdr3_aa	cdr3_nt
TRBV28	-	-	TRBJ1-5	CASTQWASNQPQHF	TGTGCCAGCACTCAGTGGGCGAGCAATCAGCCCCAGCATTTT
TRBV20-1	-	-	TRBJ2-7	CSARKAYEQYF	TGCAGTGCTAGAAAGGCCTACGAGCAGTACTTC
TRBV5-3	-	-	TRBJ1-3	CARGEGLPAGNTIYF	TGTGCCAGGGGGGAAGGGCTTCCAGCCGGAAACACCATATATTTT
TRBV5-4	TRBD1	-	TRBJ1-2	CASSSNRGVDYGYTF	TGTGCCAGCAGCTCGAACAGGGGGGTAGACTATGGCTACACCTTC
TRBV20-1	-	-	TRBJ2-3	CSARGGNTQYF	TGCAGTGCTAGGGGGGGCAATACGCAGTATTTT
TRBV19	-	-	TRBJ2-5	CASSTKGGLETQYF	TGTGCCAGTAGTACCAAAGGGGGGTTGGAGACCCAGTACTTC
TRBV15	-	-	TRBJ1-4	CATSRDRGVYEKLFF	TGTGCCACCAGCAGAGATCGCGGGGTTTATGAAAAACTGTTTTTT
TRBV7-9	-	-	TRBJ2-7	CASSSNRGSYEQYF	TGTGCCAGCAGCTCAAACCGGGGTTCCTACGAGCAGTACTTC
TRBV18	TRBD1	-	TRBJ1-1	CASSPDRAVNTEAFF	TGTGCCAGCTCACCCGACAGGGCCGTGAACACTGAAGCTTTCTTT
TRBV7-9	TRBD2	-	TRBJ2-2	CASSYGGANTGELFF	TGTGCCAGCAGCTACGGGGGGGCGAACACCGGGGAGCTGTTTTTT
TRBV11-2	-	-	TRBJ1-6	CASSLYRDNSPLHF	TGTGCCAGCAGCTTATACAGGGATAATTCACCCCTCCACTTT
TRBV7-6	-	-	TRBJ2-5	CASSLLRQRGETQYF	TGTGCCAGCAGCTTATTACGGCAAAGGGGAGAGACCCAGTACTTC
TRBV23-1	-	-	TRBJ2-5	CASSQWETQYF	TGCGCCAGCAGTCAATGGGAGACCCAGTACTTC
TRBV6-6	-	-	TRBJ1-6	CASSGIYNSPLHF	TGTGCCAGCAGTGGGATCTATAATTCACCCCTCCACTTT
TRBV5-4	TRBD1	-	TRBJ1-2	CASSWGGGQGRYGYTF	TGTGCCAGCAGCTGGGGGGGCGGACAGGGAAGGTATGGCTACACCTTC
TRBV2	-	-	TRBJ1-2	CASSEREGDYGYTF	TGTGCCAGCAGTGAGAGGGAGGGCGACTATGGCTACACCTTC
TRBV27	-	-	TRBJ1-6	CASRIYNSPLHF	TGTGCCAGCAGGATATATAATTCACCCCTCCACTTT
TRBV5-6	TRBD1	few	TRBJ1-2	CASSLSGTGHGYTF	TGTGCCAGCAGCTTGTCCGGGACAGGGCATGGCTACACCTTC
TRBV19	TRBD1	-	TRBJ1-4	CASSTASDRGKLFF	TGTGCCAGTAGCACAGCCTCCGACAGGGGAAAACTGTTTTTT
TRBV5-1	TRBD1	-	TRBJ1-5	CASSLGGQGHQPQHF	TGCGCCAGCAGCTTGGGAGGACAGGGGCATCAGCCCCAGCATTTT
TRBV11-2	-	-	TRBJ1-4	CAGEPRGEKLFF	TGTGCCGGCGAACCCAGAGGTGAAAAACTGTTTTTT
TRBV15	TRBD2	-	TRBJ2-5	CATRKERAGGRQETQYF	TGTGCCACCAGAAAAGAAAGAGCGGGGGGCCGCCAAGAGACCCAGTACTTC
TRBV7-8	TRBD1	-	TRBJ2-2	CASSARGTGRTGELFF	TGTGCCAGCAGCGCCCGCGGGACAGGGAGAACCGGGGAGCTGTTTTTT
TRBV30	-	-	TRBJ2-2	CAWSVRRGLTGELFF	TGTGCCTGGAGTGTTCGGCGGGGGCTCACCGGGGAGCTGTTTTTT
TRBV5-4	-	few	TRBJ1-1	CASSLDRVGTEAFF	TGTGCCAGCAGCTTGGACAGGGTCGGCACTGAAGCTTTCTTT
TRBV5-8	-	-	TRBJ1-2	CASSVPGVYGYTF	TGTGCCAGCAGCGTGCCAGGGGTCTATGGCTACACCTTC
TRBV27	-	-	TRBJ2-7	CASSFGGGSYEQYF	TGTGCCAGCAGCTTCGGAGGGGGATCCTACGAGCAGTACTTC
TRBV5-1	TRBD2	-	TRBJ2-5	CASSPPGLAGGETQYF	TGCGCCAGCAGCCCACCAGGACTAGCGGGTGGGGAGACCCAGTACTTC
TRBV6-1	-	-	TRBJ1-2	CASSEIGGPGEGYTF	TGTGCCAGCAGTGAAATCGGGGGCCCGGGGGAGGGCTACACCTTC
TRBV6-5	-	-	TRBJ1-1	CASRHRAEAFF	TGTGCCAGCCGACACAGGGCTGAAGCTTTCTTT
TRBV11-2	TRBD2	-	TRBJ2-5	CASSPLLIAGARETQYF	TGTGCCAGCAGCCCACTCCTTATAGCGGGAGCGAGGGAGACCCAGTACTTC
TRBV18	TRBD2	-	TRBJ2-5	CASSPGGGSVGETQYF	TGTGCCAGCTCACCAGGCGGGGGGTCTGTAGGAGAGACCCAGTACTTC
TRBV7-2	-	-	TRBJ2-5	CASSLGPRGQETQYF	TGTGCCAGCAGCTTAGGACCACGGGGCCAAGAGACCCAGTACTTC
TRBV4-2	TRBD2	-	TRBJ2-3	CASSIAGVETDTQYF	TGTGCCAGCAGCATAGCGGGGGTGGAGACAGATACGCAGTATTTT
TRBV19	-	-	TRBJ1-5	CASSQTPGLSNQPQHF	TGTGCCAGTAGCCAAACCCCGGGACTTAGCAATCAGCCCCAGCATTTT
TRBV5-6	-	-	TRBJ1-2	CASNRPRRGSYGYTF	TGTGCCAGCAACAGACCCCGCAGGGGTTCCTATGGCTACACCTTC
TRBV23-1	-	-	TRBJ2-7	CASSQIEGGSYEQYF	TGCGCCAGCAGTCAAATCGAAGGGGGGTCGTACGAGCAGTACTTC
TRBV30	-	-	TRBJ1-1	CAWTRTGMNTEAFF	TGTGCCTGGACCCGGACGGGGATGAACACTGAAGCTTTCTTT
TRBV5-1	-	-	TRBJ2-4	CASSPIAKNIQYF	TGCGCCAGCAGCCCAATAGCCAAAAACATTCAGTACTTC
TRBV18	-	-	TRBJ1-4	CASSLTGKTNEKLFF	TGTGCCAGCTCCCTCACAGGAAAAACTAATGAAAAACTGTTTTTT
TRBV19	-	-	TRBJ1-1	CASSAPWRGLGTEAFF	TGTGCCAGTAGCGCCCCATGGCGTGGCCTGGGCACTGAAGCTTTCTTT
TRBV6-4	TRBD1	-	TRBJ1-3	CASSDSTPYRGSYGNTIYF	TGTGCCAGCAGTGACTCGACCCCTTACAGGGGATCGTATGGAAACACCATATATTTT
TRBV19	-	-	TRBJ1-5	CASRTSQVNNQPQHF	TGTGCCAGTAGAACCTCACAGGTTAACAATCAGCCCCAGCATTTT
TRBV6-5	TRBD2	-	TRBJ2-1	CASSPRLAGDGEQFF	TGTGCCAGCAGTCCAAGACTAGCGGGGGACGGGGAGCAGTTCTTC
TRBV19	-	-	TRBJ2-3	CASAQQGSDTQYF	TGTGCCAGTGCCCAACAGGGCTCAGATACGCAGTATTTT